This T cell receptor (beta chain) is from a study of Graves' ophthalmopathy and Graves' hyperthyroidism. Study-level points and caveats: Ophthalmopathy could be told apart from stable hyperthyroidism by a 13-signature model (approximately 90% sensitivity, roughly 81% specificity).

CDR3 length equals 13 residues. Germline values: CDR1 SQVTM, CDR2 ANQGSEA. Trimming took 4 bases from V and 2 from J, leaving 6 bases between them. Recruitment covered hyperthyroidism patients aged 18 to 65 whose new diagnosis was of under 2 months' duration. Additional autoimmune diseases, uncontrolled infections, pregnancy or lactation disqualified patients. Clinical symptoms, serum thyroxine, TRAb, thyroid ultrasound and orbital computed tomography formed the basis of diagnosis. Amplification of TCR beta CDR3 regions used RNA transcripts. An opening RT-PCR round employed HTBI primers and preceded a second-round multiplex PCR. One entry per CDR3 protein results from TCRdb running MiXCR on the multiplex PCR reads. This table holds over a million distinct CDR3 sequences, approximately 35% found once. This clonotype was observed at least ten times. What it binds is not known.

This receptor was obtained from an adult man with Graves' hyperthyroidism. The sequenced material came from peripheral blood or thyroid tissue (not recorded which). This chain links TRBV29-1 with TRBJ2-6; D unclear. The CDR3 sequence is CSVALPGANVLTF. For the CDR3, the DNA is TGCAGCGTTGCCCTCCCTGGGGCCAACGTCCTGACTTTC.